A single count supports the clone carrying this T cell receptor beta chain. TCRdb's table, derived via immunoSEQ multiplex PCR, lists solely in-frame clones and lacks some. The sample includes about 400,000 clones, around 95% seen only once; the top ten take approximately 0.02%. This specimen belongs to a study of shared T cell receptors in the human thymus. The V gene end was trimmed by 7 bases and the J gene end by 0 bases; junction bases not matched to a gene: 11. The CDR3 totals 17 residues. CDR1 is SEHNR, CDR2 FQNEAQ, per germline (reference sequence). V is TRBV7-9 and J is TRBJ1-1, with 10 bases fitting TRBD1. Sequencing was carried out using thymocytes. The sequence came from a human donor. The CDR3 reads CASINIVDRGMNTEAFF. Here the CDR3 DNA reads TGTGCCAGCATCAATATCGTGGACAGGGGGATGAACACTGAAGCTTTCTTT.